This TCR beta chain was sequenced during a study of blood T cells in healthy people across ages (dated by TCRdb to the mid-2010s). At the level of the whole study: In model experiments, roughly one uniquely barcoded TCR beta cDNA molecule per two T cells was captured by template switching. To avoid experimental bias, donors of different ages were randomly spread across the sequencing lanes. The study measured age-related changes in TCR beta repertoire diversity using deep sequencing normalized with unique cDNA molecular identifiers. Four age groups were formed from the donors: young (average 16 years), middle-aged (just under 40), aged (around 68) and long-lived (approximately 78). The study analyzed two additional independent replicas of 1 million unique cDNA reads from the same blood draw for two donors, one aged 18 to 29 and one aged 80 or older. Study-wide findings and limitations: Compared with the aged group, more naive CD4+ T cells, fewer expanded clones and increased TCR diversity were shown by the long-lived group, suggesting age selection. As age increased, observed TCR beta diversity per million T cells dropped in a roughly linear way, and a significant reduction was already evident by age 40. Because the CMV infection status of the donors was unknown, age-related changes in expanded clonotypes may potentially have been confounded. Total diversity estimates from one million sequenced T cells were considered lower bounds and underestimates. Since profiling was done on bulk unsorted PBMCs, naive and antigen-experienced compartments could not be conclusively compared. The percentage of naive T cells measured by flow cytometry correlated strongly with observed TCR beta diversity.

Taken from the germline V gene (reference sequence), the CDR1 and CDR2 loops are DFQATT and SNEGSKA. V has 6 bases trimmed and J has 1 base trimmed; junction bases matching no gene number 8. CDR3 length: 15 amino acids, cysteine to phenylalanine. The read is trimmed to its CDR3 DNA, 45 bases read in frame from base 1. This clonotype was picked up a small number of times. Its antigen is still unknown. No base-level quality is on record; no much larger clone is a single base apart. The donors were 40 or so Caucasian individuals from Russia, aged 6 to 90 years, who were systemically healthy. Approximately 9.7 milliliters of peripheral blood were drawn from each donor into EDTA-treated Vacutainer tubes. Ficoll-Paque density-gradient centrifugation was used to isolate PBMCs, with at least 6 million per sample. Total RNA, at least 5 micrograms per sample, was extracted from PBMCs with Trizol reagent. For every donor, an aliquot of PBMCs went through flow cytometry to measure the percentages of naive CD45RAhigh/CD27high T cells.

The library was produced with 5' RACE. Instrument used: Illumina HiSeq 2500. The second PCR ran for roughly 7 to 11 cycles and used a J-beta primer mix along with a sample-barcoded 5' primer. Each TCR beta cDNA molecule received a unique molecular identifier from a template-switch 5' adaptor carrying 12 random nucleotides. Each sample yielded at least 3 million CDR3-containing paired-end reads. First-strand cDNA synthesis was performed from all RNA using the Mint cDNA synthesis kit, with priming by a TRBC-specific oligonucleotide. Following uracil-DNA glycosylase treatment, a first 18-cycle PCR with universal primers M1SS and BC2_uni_R was performed on all cDNA. On the study's bioinformatics: Normalization of each sample was performed by random selection of 1 million high-quality reads, each carrying a distinct molecular identifier. Instead of being binned into consensus sequences, reads with shared molecular identifiers were discarded. MiTCR, set to a Q25 quality threshold and the strictest error-elimination algorithm, was used for CDR3 identification, clonotype clustering and error correction. A nonparametric unseen species model using Euler transformation provided a lower-bound estimate of total TCR beta diversity. The public sequencing data were trimmed at Q25 with fastp and processed into clonotypes with MiXCR by TCRdb, which kept only in-frame beta chains. All rows with the same CDR3 protein become a single entry with the most common DNA and genes. TCRdb's processing, not the authors' own work, is the source of the V and J calls. The sample table records about 640,000 distinct CDR3 sequences; 58% of these occur just once. The ten largest clonotypes hold approximately 37% of the sample.

This receptor was obtained from a man in his fifties or sixties in good health. The rearrangement joined TRBV20-1 to TRBJ2-1; the central 8 bases match TRBD2. Sequenced: blood. The CDR3 sequence is CSAPVAGKSYNEQFF. The nucleotides are TGCAGTGCGCCCGTAGCGGGGAAGTCCTACAATGAGCAGTTCTTC.